The 28 T cell receptor beta chains below were found in one sample sequenced in a study of OX40 agonist ivuxolimab in advanced cancers. Clones were read by immunoSEQ multiplex PCR, and TCRdb kept only the in-frame ones, dropping some. The repertoire consists of almost 90,000 clones, with under 95% occurring once and the leading ten covering more than 0.6%. The sample consisted of CD4+ or CD8+ T cells sorted from blood, taken in a trial of the OX40 agonist ivuxolimab. The receptor source for this set is an adult with an advanced solid tumor such as melanoma, head and neck, liver or kidney cancer.

This chain connects TRBV19 to TRBJ1-5; 7 bases fit TRBD1. V lost 6 bases to trimming and J lost 5 bases; unmatched junction nucleotides: 1. The germline CDR1 and CDR2 sequences are LNHDA and SQIVND (reference sequence). CDR3 size: 12 residues. The CDR3 region is CASSDRDQPQHF. CDR3 coding DNA: TGTGCCAGTAGCGACAGGGATCAGCCCCAGCATTTT.

The chain combines TRBV28 with TRBJ1-5; D perhaps matches TRBD1 (6 bases). V dropped 6 bases and J dropped 3 bases, with 12 bases sitting between them. This CDR3 is 14 amino acids long. Looked up from germline, CDR1 is MDHEN and CDR2 is SYDVKM. Here the CDR3 DNA reads TGTGCCAGCAGCCCGGGACACCTCAATCAGCCCCAGCATTTT. This translates into CASSPGHLNQPQHF. The whole variable domain, filled in from reference TRBV28 and TRBJ1-5, reads DVKVTQSSRYLVKRTGEKVFLECVQDMDHENMFWYRQDPGLGLRLIYFSYDVKMKEKGDIPEGYSVSREKKERFSLILESASTNQTSMYLCASSPGHLNQPQHFGDGTRLSIL.

This clone was recorded a few times. The rearrangement joins TRBV29-1 to TRBJ1-2, with D perhaps matching TRBD1 (5 bases). This CDR3 is built from 12 residues. V lost 4 bases and J lost 3, with 9 bases in between. Germline V gene data show CDR1 as SQVTM and CDR2 as ANQGSEA. The CDR3 loop is CSVAQGHYGYTF. Written as DNA, the CDR3 is TGCAGCGTTGCCCAGGGTCACTATGGCTACACCTTC.

This sequence joins TRBV9 and TRBJ1-3; tentatively, D is TRBD1 (5 bases). The V end was cut by 3 bases, the J end by 4 bases, with 11 bases between. The length of the CDR3 is 14 residues. Germline lookup yields CDR1 SGDLS and CDR2 YYNGEE. Here the CDR3 reads CASSGKGTGNTIYF. CDR3 in DNA: TGTGCCAGCAGCGGCAAGGGGACCGGAAACACCATATATTTT.

The chain has TRBV7-9 and TRBJ1-1; TRBD1 is a possible D gene (5 bases). V lost 7 bases to trimming and J lost 2 bases, with 11 bases between them. The CDR3 is made up of 13 amino acids. CDR1 and CDR2 (germline): SEHNR, FQNEAQ (reference sequence). CDR3 DNA: TGTGCCAGCAACCCGAGGGACAACACTGAAGCTTTCTTT. It codes for CASNPRDNTEAFF.

V and J are TRBV7-2 and TRBJ2-7, with 7 bases identical to TRBD1. The CDR3 extends over 14 amino acids. Germline CDR1 is SGHTA and CDR2 is FQGNSA. Unmatched junction bases numbered 7, after V lost 5 bases and J lost 3 bases. The CDR3 reads CASSQTGMIYEQYF. The CDR3 DNA follows: TGTGCCAGCAGCCAGACAGGGATGATCTACGAGCAGTACTTC.

The gene calls are TRBV7-2 and TRBJ2-7; D remains unclear. CDR1 SGHTA and CDR2 FQGNSA come from the germline V gene. The CDR3 has 11 amino acids. Trimming removed 4 bases at V and 6 bases at J, with 7 bases between. The CDR3 nucleotides are TGTGCCAGCAGCTCAGGTTTCGAGCAGTACTTC. Its translation: CASSSGFEQYF.

The V and J genes are TRBV6-5 and TRBJ1-1, with D tentatively TRBD1 (5 bases). This CDR3 has 13 residues. Germline CDR1 reads MNHEY; CDR2 reads SVGAGI. V was shortened by 7 bases and J by 4 bases, with 13 bases between the two germline ends. The CDR3 DNA follows: TGTGCCAGCACTTCCAGGGTGGGCACTGAAGCTTTCTTT. Protein product: CASTSRVGTEAFF.

The chain employs TRBV7-6 and TRBJ1-5, with D hard to call. Germline V gene lookup returns CDR1 SGHVS and CDR2 FNYEAQ. The V gene lost 3 bases and the J gene lost 0 bases, with 12 bases spanning the gap. The CDR3 sequence is 16 residues long. The CDR3 DNA reads TGTGCCAGCAGCTTTTTCGATATAGTTAGCAATCAGCCCCAGCATTTT. Protein sequence: CASSFFDIVSNQPQHF.

The V gene is TRBV10-1, the J gene TRBJ1-1, with D unresolved. Germline CDR1 WNHNN, CDR2 SYGVQD (reference sequence). The length of the CDR3 is 14 residues. Deletions cut 0 bases from V and 5 bases from J, with 10 bases between. The CDR3 region is CASSESTSQTEAFF. CDR3 coding DNA: TGCGCCAGCAGTGAGTCCACCTCGCAGACTGAAGCTTTCTTT.

The V call is TRBV7-2, the J call TRBJ2-3; D is uncertain. V was trimmed by 1 base and J by 2 bases, leaving 13 bases between them. This CDR3 contains 16 residues. Germline lookup yields CDR1 SGHTA and CDR2 FQGNSA. The CDR3 coding sequence is TGTGCCAGCAGCTTAGGTCCTACCACCTCCACAGATACGCAGTATTTT. It codes for CASSLGPTTSTDTQYF.

The chain couples TRBV7-9 to TRBJ2-2; D could derive from TRBD1 or TRBD2 (6 bases each). V was clipped by 4 bases and J by 8 bases, with 20 bases between them. The CDR3 covers 16 residues. Looked up from germline, CDR1 is SEHNR and CDR2 is FQNEAQ (reference sequence). The CDR3 here is CASSSRSGALTGELFF. The CDR3 nucleotides are TGTGCCAGCAGCTCCCGGTCGGGGGCGCTTACTGGGGAGCTGTTTTTT.

The V and J genes are TRBV7-2 and TRBJ2-7, with unresolved D. The CDR3 is made up of 11 amino acids. Per germline, CDR1 SGHTA and CDR2 FQGNSA. Trimming left V 4 bases short and J 3 bases short, with 4 bases between. The CDR3 here is CASSSFYEQYF. DNA of the CDR3: TGTGCCAGCAGCTCCTTCTACGAGCAGTACTTC.

The chain links TRBV9 to TRBJ2-7; 11 positions agree with TRBD1. The CDR3 has 15 amino acids. In germline, CDR1 is SGDLS, CDR2 YYNGEE. The junction had 6 bases not matched to a gene; V was cut back by 4 bases and J by 3 bases. The DNA for the CDR3 is TGTGCCAGCAGCCTAGGACAGGGGGCTTACTACGAGCAGTACTTC. It encodes CASSLGQGAYYEQYF.

The V call is TRBV5-1, the J call TRBJ2-5; weak D call: TRBD2 (6 bases). This CDR3 has 15 residues. V lost 6 bases to trimming and J lost 1 base, with 16 bases between them. Germline CDR1 SGHRS, CDR2 YFSETQ. This chain's CDR3 is CASTLGTPLQETQYF. The DNA for the CDR3 is TGCGCCAGCACCCTCGGGACTCCACTCCAAGAGACCCAGTACTTC.

This clone has just one count. This chain connects TRBV7-9 to TRBJ2-7; a possible D gene is TRBD2 (6 bases). The V gene's germline CDR1 is SEHNR and CDR2 FQNEAQ (reference sequence). The CDR3 is made up of 13 amino acids. The V end lost 5 bases, the J end lost 7 bases, and 15 bases lay between the germline ends. CDR3 coding DNA: TGTGCCAGCAGCCGGGACTCCGATTGGGAGCAGTACTTC. Protein sequence: CASSRDSDWEQYF.

The chain carries TRBV2 and TRBJ2-7; 12 bases line up with TRBD1. This CDR3 region has 14 residues. V lost 7 bases to trimming and J lost 5 bases; unmatched junction nucleotides: 6. The germline V gene has CDR1 SNHLY and CDR2 FYNNEI. The CDR3 protein is CASTPGTGGHEQYF. The CDR3 DNA follows: TGTGCCAGCACCCCGGGGACAGGGGGCCACGAGCAGTACTTC. The whole variable domain, filled in from reference TRBV2 and TRBJ2-7, reads EPEVTQTPSHQVTQMGQEVILRCVPISNHLYFYWYRQILGQKVEFLVSFYNNEISEKSEIFDDQFSVERPDGSNFTLKIRSTKLEDSAMYFCASTPGTGGHEQYFGPGTRLTVT.

This chain uses TRBV15 with TRBJ1-4, with a possible D match to TRBD1 (5 bases). Germline loops: CDR1 LNHNV, CDR2 YYDKDF (reference sequence). The ends were cut back, 5 bases at V and 6 bases at J, with 7 bases in the middle. This CDR3 is built from 12 residues. The CDR3: CATSLGDEKLFF. DNA of the CDR3: TGTGCCACCAGCTTAGGGGATGAAAAACTGTTTTTT.

This chain uses TRBV14 with TRBJ2-2, with TRBD1 matching 8 bases. In germline, CDR1 is SGHDN, CDR2 FVKESK. The CDR3 is 16 amino acids. V was clipped by 4 bases and J by 3 bases; unmatched bases: 7. CDR3 bases: TGTGCCAGCAGCCCCCTCGGACAGGGCTACACCGGGGAGCTGTTTTTT. Its translation: CASSPLGQGYTGELFF.

The chain employs TRBV7-2 and TRBJ1-4, with D unclear. V gave up 5 bases and J gave up 7 bases, with 8 bases separating them. CDR1 and CDR2 from the germline V gene are SGHTA and FQGNSA. The CDR3 is 12 residues long. The CDR3, as DNA: TGTGCCAGCAGCCACAGTAGTGAAAAACTGTTTTTT. This translates into CASSHSSEKLFF.

This clone was seen just once. The rearrangement links TRBV10-3 to TRBJ2-1, with 8 bases identical to TRBD2. V was pared by 11 bases and J by 4 bases, with 10 bases of the junction left unmatched. The CDR3 sequence is 14 residues long. Per germline, CDR1 ENHRY and CDR2 SYGVKD. The chain's CDR3 is CALGASGLYNEQFF. The CDR3 DNA follows: TGTGCCCTCGGGGCTAGCGGGCTATACAATGAGCAGTTCTTC.

The chain joins TRBV29-1 to TRBJ2-5; D gene uncertain. The V end lost 4 bases, the J end lost 0 bases, and 9 bases lay between the germline ends. The CDR3 runs to 13 residues. Germline-derived CDR1 and CDR2 are SQVTM and ANQGSEA. The CDR3 DNA reads as TGCAGCGTTGCGGAGACCCACCAAGAGACCCAGTACTTC. This encodes CSVAETHQETQYF.

The rearrangement uses TRBV7-9 and TRBJ1-5; no clear D. The CDR3 runs to 13 residues. Per the germline V gene, CDR1 is SEHNR and CDR2 is FQNEAQ (reference sequence). Trimming cost V 7 bases and J 0 bases, with 7 bases left between them. In DNA, the CDR3 is TGTGCCAGCAACGTTGATAGCAATCAGCCCCAGCATTTT. It specifies CASNVDSNQPQHF. Filled out from reference TRBV7-9 and TRBJ1-5, the complete variable domain reads DTGVSQNPRHKITKRGQNVTFRCDPISEHNRLYWYRQTLGQGPEFLTYFQNEAQLEKSRLLSDRFSAERPKGSFSTLEIQRTEQGDSAMYLCASNVDSNQPQHFGDGTRLSIL.

The CDR3 bases are TGTGCCAGCAGCTTAGCCCCCAAGGGGGCTGGCTACACCTTC. Translation: CASSLAPKGAGYTF. V gene TRBV7-9 combines with J gene TRBJ1-2; 7 bases line up with TRBD1. This CDR3 is built from 14 residues. Germline CDR1 reads SEHNR; CDR2 reads FQNEAQ (reference sequence). Losses at the gene ends were 0 bases for V and 7 bases for J; bases not matched to a gene: 5.

This clone was seen just once. The chain recombines TRBV6-1 with TRBJ1-1; a weak D match, TRBD1 (5 bases). The CDR3 covers 15 residues. Deletions cut 2 bases from V and 1 base from J, with 11 bases between. Germline V gives CDR1 MNHNS, CDR2 SASEGT. CDR3 nucleotides: TGTGCCAGCAGTGAACGACAGCCCGGGAACACTGAAGCTTTCTTT. It yields the protein CASSERQPGNTEAFF.

This chain links TRBV27 with TRBJ1-4, with D maybe TRBD1 (6 bases). The germline V gene has CDR1 MNHEY and CDR2 SMNVEV (reference sequence). This CDR3 has 14 residues. V gave up 4 bases and J gave up 8 bases, with 14 bases separating them. The CDR3, as DNA: TGTGCCAGCAGTTCCCAGGTGGGACACGAAAAACTGTTTTTT. Protein product: CASSSQVGHEKLFF. The full variable domain, its missing parts supplied by reference TRBV27 and TRBJ1-4, is EAQVTQNPRYLITVTGKKLTVTCSQNMNHEYMSWYRQDPGLGLRQIYYSMNVEVTDKGDVPEGYKVSRKEKRNFPLILESPSPNQTSLYFCASSSQVGHEKLFFGSGTQLSVL.

The CDR3 nucleotides are TGTGCCAGCTCACCGGATAGAGCCTACAATGAGCAGTTCTTC. Its translation is CASSPDRAYNEQFF. This chain uses TRBV18 with TRBJ2-1; D is unresolved. The CDR3 length is 14 residues. The germline CDR1 and CDR2 sequences are KGHSH and LQKENI. Deletions cut 3 bases from V and 2 bases from J, with 8 bases between.

The chain employs TRBV6-5 and TRBJ2-7; 8 bases align to TRBD1. This CDR3 has 15 amino acids. The V segment lost 6 bases and the J segment 7 bases; nucleotides outside the gene matches: 14. Germline CDR1 MNHEY, CDR2 SVGAGI. The CDR3 DNA sequence: TGTGCCAGCAGGGCGTCCGGGACAGGCTTTCTAGAGCAGTACTTC. Protein sequence: CASRASGTGFLEQYF.